Included here is one T cell receptor beta chain sequence, with context. What it binds is not known. The data derive from a study of CD8+ T cells in alopecia areata. Study-level background: At a dose of 5 to 10 mg twice daily, oral tofacitinib was given to treated patients.

Stated treatment: oral pan-JAK inhibitor, 5-10 mg twice daily. Findings and caveats of the study: Because of a solitary nonresponder, the connection of baseline CD8+ expansion to response stays uncertain. Persistence in scalp and blood during tofacitinib was observed for many expanded lesional clones. Greater clonality was observed in lesional scalp samples, especially alopecia totalis/universalis, versus normal scalp.

Germline assignment: CDR1 LGHNA and CDR2 YSLEER. The CDR3 covers 16 residues. Trimming removed 0 bases from V and 1 base from J, with 11 bases in between. Investigators isolated RNA and reverse transcribed it into cDNA to act as the sequencing template. Assay used: immunoSEQ multiplex PCR; TCRdb lists only in-frame clones, some missing. The data show some 210,000 clones, with approximately 65% seen just once and 1% to 1.5% held by the top ten. The sample here was CD4+ T cells sorted from blood, taken between weeks 43 and 45, from a patient treated with tofacitinib. The clonotype was recovered from a human donor with alopecia areata. The J gene is TRBJ2-3, the V gene TRBV4-3, with D possibly matching TRBD1 (6 bases). The CDR3 DNA reads TGCGCCAGCAGCCAAGATTTAGGGGGAGGCACAGATACGCAGTATTTT. It is translated as CASSQDLGGGTDTQYF.